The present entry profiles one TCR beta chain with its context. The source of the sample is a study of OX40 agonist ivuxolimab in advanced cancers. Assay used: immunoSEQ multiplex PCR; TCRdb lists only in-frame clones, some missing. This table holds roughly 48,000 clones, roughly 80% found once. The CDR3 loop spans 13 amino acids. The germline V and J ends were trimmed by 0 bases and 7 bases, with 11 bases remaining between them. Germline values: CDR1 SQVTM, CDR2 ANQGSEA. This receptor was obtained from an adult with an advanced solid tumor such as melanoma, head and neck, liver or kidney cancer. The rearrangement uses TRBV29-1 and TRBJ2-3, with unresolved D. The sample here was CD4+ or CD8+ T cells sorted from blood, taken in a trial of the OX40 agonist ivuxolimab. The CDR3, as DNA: TGCAGCGTTGAAGATGTACTAATAAATACGCAGTATTTT. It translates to CSVEDVLINTQYF.